The text below deals with one T cell receptor (beta chain). Its target antigen remains unknown. Base-call qualities are not available, and no considerably larger clone is one nucleotide away. One collaborating source in Seattle enrolled patients while the patients were actively infected and followed the patients over time throughout the course of disease. Whole blood was collected in K2EDTA tubes by collaborating institutions according to the institutions' own protocols. Collaborator samples were shipped for TCRbeta analysis as frozen whole blood, isolated PBMCs, or DNA extracted from either sample type. There are 14 amino acids in the CDR3, from cysteine to phenylalanine inclusive. Of the read, only the CDR3 DNA is kept; its 42 bases are in frame from base 1. In the germline V gene (reference sequence), CDR1 corresponds to SEHNR and CDR2 to FQNEAQ. The V end loses 1 base and the J end loses 3 bases, and a stretch of 10 bases separates them.

This sample was taken from a study of blood T cell repertoires in COVID-19 (dated by TCRdb to about 2020). Study-level background: The collaborator samples originated in the United States, Italy and Spain and spanned the acute and convalescent phases of COVID-19. Deeply sampled blood TCRbeta repertoires from subjects exposed to, actively infected with, or recovered from COVID-19 were included in the dataset. A de-identified subject ID, COVID-19 status, age in years and sex were almost always included in the sample metadata. A freely available public database, intended as a resource for researchers studying the immune response to SARS-CoV-2, is where the repertoires were released. Where available, HLA class I and class II types were taken from metadata supplied by the sample provider and were not determined by assay-based typing. The prospective study material was composed of cDNA or gDNA derived from T cells, B-cell-depleted T cells, or PBMCs. The samples were drawn from the first 160 participants of the ongoing ImmuneRACE study and from 1,254 subjects provided by 6 global collaborators. Findings and caveats that apply to the study as a whole: Clinical and demographic metadata were provided uncurated, with the amount varying by source and participant.

The immunoSEQ Assay, a bias-controlled multiplex PCR, was used to amplify TCRbeta CDR3 regions from genomic DNA. The study's own analysis went as follows. Nucleated cell counts per sample were estimated from amplification of reference gene primers within the assay. Sequence reads were collapsed and filtered to measure the absolute abundance of every unique TCRbeta CDR3 rearrangement. For each sample, productive Simpson clonality was calculated by taking the square root of Simpson's diversity index across productive rearrangements. This immuneACCESS table, as held by TCRdb, lists in-frame sequences with V and J called but not all clones. Of the missing ones, under half trace to an unresolved V gene in checked studies; the others have no known cause. V, J and clone size are taken as reported in that table, and D and trimming were inferred from the DNA itself. The table for this sample lists some 70,000 clones; roughly 80% of them were counted only once. 13% of the sample goes to the ten largest clones.

The specimen sequenced was peripheral blood. This clonotype was sampled from a man aged 50 to 60 with COVID-19, enrolled during active disease. This receptor chain uses TRBV7-9 and TRBJ2-7; the D gene is possibly TRBD1, with 6 bases matching. The DNA reads TGTGCCAGCAGCTTAGGGACAGAGAACTACGAGCAGTACTTC. Translated, it gives CASSLGTENYEQYF.